This entry concerns a single TCR beta chain. Other nucleotide sequences from this sample produce the same CDR3. This record comes from a study of control samples from healthy donors and cancer patients. CDR3 length: 12 residues. Trimming removed 1 base at V and 7 bases at J, with 7 bases between. The V gene's germline CDR1 is SEHNR and CDR2 FQNEAQ (reference sequence). Assay used: immunoSEQ multiplex PCR; TCRdb lists only in-frame clones, some missing. The sample includes 150,000 to 200,000 clones, about 91% of them seen just once. The sequence was collected from a woman aged 40 to 49 in good health. The V and J genes are TRBV7-9 and TRBJ1-2; D is unresolved. Sequencing was carried out using blood. CDR3 amino acids: CASSLDRGGYTF. As DNA, the CDR3 is TGTGCCAGCAGCTTAGATCGGGGTGGCTACACCTTC.